This T cell receptor beta chain was captured in a study of T-cell memory formation after mild COVID-19. Via MiXCR, TCRdb re-called the 5' RACE reads, giving one row per CDR3 protein. The sample contains fewer than 550,000 distinct CDR3 sequences, roughly 20% of which appear only once. Sequenced input: PBMCs or a T cell subset sorted from them (not recorded which). The receptor's source is an adult woman who had mild COVID-19 (a few samples of this study predate the infection). Cell type and time point are not known.

The CDR3 DNA reads as TGCGCCAGCCCCTGGGAAAGACCCAATTCACCCCTCCACTTT. This translates into CASPWERPNSPLHF. The V call is TRBV23-1, the J call TRBJ1-6; D remains ambiguous. TRBV23-1 is annotated as an ORF whose role is uncertain. Trimming took 8 bases from V and 7 from J, leaving 15 bases between them. The CDR3 has 14 amino acids.